Sequencing of this TCR beta chain was carried out in a study of OX40 agonist ivuxolimab in advanced cancers. A note on the overall study: Ivuxolimab, which targeted the costimulatory receptor OX40 (CD134), was an agonistic, fully human IgG2 monoclonal antibody. Patients were allowed to have had prior anti-PD-1, anti-PD-L1 or anti-CTLA-4 therapy, and approximately 37% of the dose-escalation patients had been treated with checkpoint inhibitors. The dose-escalation cohort was roughly 80% male with a mean age of roughly 60 years, ranging from about 20 to 85. Peripheral TCRbeta sequencing aimed to test whether ivuxolimab altered TCR sequence diversity and caused clonal T-cell expansion. The paper describes the monotherapy dose-escalation part (N of about 52 patients) of the phase I trial of ivuxolimab. Partial responses occurred in three dose-escalation patients, of whom one had hepatocellular carcinoma and two had cutaneous melanoma. Intravenous ivuxolimab was administered to patients every 2 weeks at six dose levels: 0.01, 0.1, 0.3, 1.5, 3 and 10 mg/kg. Of the roughly 51 patients in dose escalation, some 19 had hepatocellular carcinoma, about 15 had melanoma, 9 had renal cell carcinoma and 9 had head and neck cancer.

Genomic DNA was isolated from the sorted cells so that the TCRbeta CDR3 region could be sequenced. The immunoSEQ Assay was used for sequencing of TCRbeta CDR3 regions. Here the immuneACCESS table is served through TCRdb, limited to in-frame sequences with V and J called. Missing clones are a known gap in these copies; in checked studies unresolved V genes cover under half, and the rest lacks a known reason. For this sample there are about 93,000 clones; approximately 94% appear just once. About 2.6% of the sample lies in the top ten. In regard to this clone: The clone's antigen remains unknown. Qualities for individual bases were not recorded, and no much larger clone is one base off.

General study outcomes and caveats: Which antigens the clonally expanded peripheral T cells were specific for was not determined. After ivuxolimab, more expanded clones were found on average in CD8+ T cells than in CD4+ T cells. In the 0.1-3.0 mg/kg groups, partial responders had among the lowest normalized peripheral clonal expansion, particularly in CD8+ T cells. At doses of 0.1 to 3.0 mg/kg, clonal expansion of both CD4+ and CD8+ blood T cells was observed from baseline to week 6. Low levels of normalized T-cell clonal expansion were also seen in some nonresponding patients.

The trial excluded patients who had a history of autoimmune disease or who were on systemic immunosuppression. Peripheral blood for TCR sequencing was collected from all dose cohorts at baseline, on cycle 4 day 1, and on cycle 7 day 1. Samples were obtained from an open-label, multicenter, first-in-human phase I dose-escalation trial of ivuxolimab. Adults with locally advanced or metastatic melanoma, renal cell, hepatocellular, or head and neck squamous cell carcinoma were enrolled in the trial. Before TCR sequencing, CD4+ T cells and CD8+ T cells from peripheral blood were sorted into separate populations. The TCR sequence derives from an adult with an advanced solid tumor such as melanoma, head and neck, liver or kidney cancer. Sequences were derived from CD4+ or CD8+ T cells sorted from blood, sampled in a trial of the OX40 agonist ivuxolimab.

This receptor carries the CDR3 CASSSLSFVEGVWDEQFF. The DNA reads as follows: TGTGCCAGCAGCTCACTCTCCTTCGTGGAGGGGGTGTGGGATGAGCAGTTCTTC. The chain employs TRBV7-9 and TRBJ2-1, with the D call tentatively TRBD1 or TRBD2, each fitting 6 bases. V drops 4 bases and J drops 8 bases, leaving 27 bases in between. CDR1 SEHNR and CDR2 FQNEAQ are derived from the germline V gene (reference sequence). The CDR3 measures 18 amino acids from cysteine to phenylalanine. Only the CDR3 region is kept as DNA, spanning 54 bases read in frame from base 1.